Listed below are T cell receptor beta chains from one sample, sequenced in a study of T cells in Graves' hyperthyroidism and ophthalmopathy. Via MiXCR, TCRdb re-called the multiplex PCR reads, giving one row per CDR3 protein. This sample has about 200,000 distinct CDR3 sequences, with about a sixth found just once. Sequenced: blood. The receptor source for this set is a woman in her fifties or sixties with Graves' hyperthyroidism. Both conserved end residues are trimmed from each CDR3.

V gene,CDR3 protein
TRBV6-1,ASRGTEGRTNYGYT
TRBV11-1,ASSLEAGGIYEQY
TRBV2,ASIYGLVTADTQY
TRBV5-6,ASSLTYGGQF
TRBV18,ASSGLAADTDTQY
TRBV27,ASSPLDNLLFEAF
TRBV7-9,ASSSQYGNEQY
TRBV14,ASSQDDRTSGSSYNEQF
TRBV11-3,ASSLRVSEGEQF
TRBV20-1,SAPGTGGYEQY